The 28 T cell receptor beta chains presented below share a single source sample, sequenced in a study of beta chain features in type 1 diabetes. General study findings and limits: Researchers report that Type 1 diabetes patients had moderately but significantly shorter TCRB CDR3s across all four CD4+ subsets.

Reverse transcribing all isolated RNA meant expressed TCRB transcripts were sequenced. Profiled with immunoSEQ multiplex PCR; TCRdb holds only in-frame clones, not every one. The sample lists about 160,000 clones, approximately 8.1% occurring once. No antigen is known for these receptors. Material for sequencing was central memory CD4+ T cells from blood. These receptors all stem from a woman in her thirties or forties with type 1 diabetes.

This clone was seen more than once but under ten times. The genes are TRBV2 and TRBJ1-5; D might be TRBD1 (6 bases). Germline lookup yields CDR1 SNHLY and CDR2 FYNNEI. The CDR3 is made up of 13 amino acids. Trimming left V 8 bases short and J 9 bases short, with 17 bases between. DNA for the CDR3: TGTGCCAGCCACAGGGTGGAGCGAGCGCCCCAGCATTTT. Amino acid sequence: CASHRVERAPQHF.

This clone was observed a few times. The chain is built from TRBV15 and TRBJ2-6, with a weak D call TRBD2 (6 bases). Germline lookup yields CDR1 LNHNV and CDR2 YYDKDF (reference sequence). Trimming removed 7 bases from V and 2 bases from J, with 12 bases in between. This CDR3 region has 15 residues. CDR3 residues: CATNPAGTGANVLTF. The CDR3 region has the DNA TGTGCCACCAACCCGGCGGGGACTGGGGCCAACGTCCTGACTTTC.

CDR3 DNA: TGTGCCAGCACCCCCGTGGGGGACTTAGGGGAGCAGTTCTTC. Its protein product is CASTPVGDLGEQFF. The V and J genes are TRBV9 and TRBJ2-1, with D maybe TRBD2 (6 bases). The CDR3 is 14 amino acids. The germline CDR1 and CDR2 sequences are SGDLS and YYNGEE. The V and J ends lost 6 bases and 10 bases respectively, with 20 bases between them.

The chain is built from TRBV27 and TRBJ2-3, with 10 bases matching TRBD2. Unmatched junction bases numbered 4, after V lost 0 bases and J lost 1 base. The CDR3 has 17 residues. Germline V gene lookup returns CDR1 MNHEY and CDR2 SMNVEV (reference sequence). DNA of the CDR3: TGTGCCAGCAGTTTATCCGGAAGCGGGGGGGGCACAGATACGCAGTATTTT. The encoded protein is CASSLSGSGGGTDTQYF.

The rearrangement joins TRBV28 to TRBJ1-5, with a possible D match to TRBD1 (5 bases). The CDR3 spans 15 residues. The germline CDR1 and CDR2 sequences are MDHEN and SYDVKM. V was trimmed by 6 bases and J by 7 bases, leaving 19 bases between them. The CDR3 here is CASRSDSKGDQPQHF. DNA of the CDR3: TGTGCCAGCAGATCCGACAGTAAAGGAGACCAGCCCCAGCATTTT.

The rearrangement joins TRBV9 to TRBJ1-5; D perhaps matches TRBD1 (5 bases). Germline CDR1 is SGDLS and CDR2 is YYNGEE. The ends were cut back, 2 bases at V and 6 bases at J, with 9 bases in the middle. CDR3 length: 13 amino acids. CDR3 region: CASSVEGAQPQHF. Here the CDR3 DNA reads TGTGCCAGCAGCGTGGAAGGGGCTCAGCCCCAGCATTTT.

This clone has a handful of counts. The chain carries TRBV18 and TRBJ2-5; D is possibly TRBD2 (6 bases). V lost 2 bases and J 3 bases, leaving 16 bases between the germline ends. The CDR3 runs 16 residues. The germline gives CDR1 KGHSH, CDR2 LQKENI. The CDR3 bases are TGTGCCAGCTCACCAGAGGAATCCTGGAGGGAAGAGACCCAGTACTTC. Protein sequence: CASSPEESWREETQYF. Together with reference TRBV18 and TRBJ2-5, the CDR3 gives the full variable domain: NAGVMQNPRHLVRRRGQEARLRCSPMKGHSHVYWYRQLPEEGLKFMVYLQKENIIDESGMPKERFSAEFPKEGPSILRIQQVVRGDSAAYFCASSPEESWREETQYFGPGTRLLVL.

This clone was counted ten times or more. The gene calls are TRBV6-5 and TRBJ2-7; unclear D gene. Germline-derived CDR1 and CDR2 are MNHEY and SVGAGI. This CDR3 region has 10 residues. V was shortened by 11 bases and J by 4 bases, with 9 bases between the two germline ends. The DNA for the CDR3 is TGTGCCGGAGTCCGATACGAGCAGTACTTC. As protein: CAGVRYEQYF.

The V call is TRBV7-9, the J call TRBJ2-4, with a tentative D call TRBD1 (6 bases). The CDR3 is 14 residues long. Germline CDR1 is SEHNR and CDR2 is FQNEAQ (reference sequence). Trimming took 1 base from V and 8 from J, leaving 12 bases between them. The CDR3 is CASSLGAGVDIQYF. CDR3 nucleotide sequence: TGTGCCAGCAGCTTAGGAGCAGGGGTGGACATTCAGTACTTC.

The rearrangement links TRBV7-6 to TRBJ1-5; D remains ambiguous. V dropped 0 bases and J dropped 7 bases, with 7 bases sitting between them. This CDR3 is 13 amino acids long. Germline V gives CDR1 SGHVS, CDR2 FNYEAQ. CDR3 region: CASSLAEKQPQHF. CDR3 nucleotide sequence: TGTGCCAGCAGCTTAGCGGAGAAACAGCCCCAGCATTTT.

A few counts support this clone. CDR3 sequence reads: CASSLTPGAEAFF. For the CDR3, the DNA is TGTGCCAGCAGCCTCACCCCAGGGGCTGAAGCTTTCTTT. V usage is TRBV7-2 and J usage is TRBJ1-1, with D possibly matching TRBD1 (6 bases). V shed 5 bases and J shed 6 bases, with 13 bases lying between them. The CDR3 is 13 residues long. Germline CDR1 and CDR2: SGHTA and FQGNSA.

This clone was found a few times. The rearrangement links TRBV7-6 to TRBJ2-7; TRBD2 might be the D (7 bases). The CDR3 has 15 amino acids. The germline V gene has CDR1 SGHVS and CDR2 FNYEAQ. Trimming stripped 1 base from V and 0 bases from J, with 10 bases between. The CDR3 sequence: CASSLGGGGSYEQYF. The CDR3 DNA follows: TGTGCCAGCAGCTTAGGAGGGGGGGGCTCCTACGAGCAGTACTTC.

The J gene is TRBJ1-2, the V gene TRBV18, with D tentatively TRBD1 (5 bases). Germline CDR1 and CDR2: KGHSH and LQKENI. The CDR3 covers 16 residues. With 2 bases removed from V and 0 bases from J, the gap between germline ends came to 13 bases. The DNA for the CDR3 is TGTGCCAGCTCACCAGGAAGGGGCCCTACTAACTATGGCTACACCTTC. It is translated as CASSPGRGPTNYGYTF.

This clone was picked up many times. The chain has TRBV5-6 and TRBJ2-5; TRBD1 matches 10 bases. The CDR3 runs 14 residues. Per the germline V gene, CDR1 is SGHDT and CDR2 is YYEEEE. After removal of 2 bases from V and 5 bases from J, the junction contained 3 bases not matched to a gene. The CDR3 loop is CASSFRDRGETQYF. The CDR3 DNA reads as TGTGCCAGCAGCTTCCGGGACAGGGGCGAGACCCAGTACTTC.

A few counts support this clone. The chain links TRBV2 to TRBJ2-1; TRBD2 might be the D (6 bases). V lost 6 bases, J lost 11 bases, and 14 bases lay in between. Germline CDR1 SNHLY, CDR2 FYNNEI. The CDR3 length is 12 residues. The CDR3 here is CASRQEGPKQFF. The CDR3 DNA reads as TGTGCCAGCAGGCAGGAGGGGCCGAAGCAGTTCTTC.

This chain uses TRBV18 with TRBJ1-2, with 9 bases matching TRBD1. The germline CDR1 and CDR2 sequences are KGHSH and LQKENI. V was pared by 0 bases and J by 8 bases, with 4 bases of the junction left unmatched. This CDR3 is 14 amino acids long. This CDR3 is CASSPPTDRGGYTF. Written as DNA, the CDR3 is TGTGCCAGCTCACCACCCACGGACAGGGGAGGCTACACCTTC.

This clone was picked up a small number of times. This sequence joins TRBV5-1 and TRBJ1-1; 9 bases align to TRBD1. This CDR3 is 14 amino acids long. V lost 4 bases to trimming and J lost 4 bases; unmatched junction nucleotides: 5. Germline assignment: CDR1 SGHRS and CDR2 YFSETQ. The CDR3 DNA follows: TGCGCCAGCAGCGGCGGGACAGGGACCACTGAAGCTTTCTTT. Protein sequence: CASSGGTGTTEAFF.

This clone occurred a few times. The chain is built from TRBV2 and TRBJ2-1, with 7 bases aligning to TRBD2. The junction had 5 bases not matched to a gene; V was cut back by 2 bases and J by 4 bases. This CDR3 region has 15 residues. Per the germline V gene, CDR1 is SNHLY and CDR2 is FYNNEI. This CDR3 reads CASSESQAGYNEQFF. DNA for the CDR3: TGTGCCAGCAGTGAAAGCCAAGCGGGGTACAATGAGCAGTTCTTC.

This clone was seen ten or more times. V gene TRBV29-1 combines with J gene TRBJ2-1, with D tentatively TRBD1 (5 bases). CDR3 length: 14 amino acids. V lost 7 bases and J lost 0, with 13 bases in between. Germline values: CDR1 SQVTM, CDR2 ANQGSEA. DNA of the CDR3: TGCAGCGCAGACAGAGTTAGCTCCTACAATGAGCAGTTCTTC. Its protein is CSADRVSSYNEQFF.

The chain has TRBV10-2 and TRBJ2-7; 8 positions agree with TRBD2. Germline lookup yields CDR1 WSHSY and CDR2 SAAADI. With 8 bases clipped from V and 1 base from J, the junction kept 7 bases outside the gene matches. This CDR3 region has 14 residues. CDR3 bases: TGCGCCAGCTCCGGGACTAGAGGATCCTACGAGCAGTACTTC. Protein: CASSGTRGSYEQYF.

This clone has more than one count but fewer than ten. The rearrangement joins TRBV9 to TRBJ2-3; no clear D. This CDR3 spans 13 amino acids. V lost 4 bases and J lost 0, with 6 bases in between. CDR1 and CDR2 (germline): SGDLS, YYNGEE. DNA for the CDR3: TGTGCCAGCAGCAGCTGGAGCACAGATACGCAGTATTTT. Encoded protein: CASSSWSTDTQYF.

This clone was recorded a few times. V is TRBV9 and J is TRBJ1-2; D is undetermined. Trimming stripped 0 bases from V and 5 bases from J, with 11 bases between. The CDR3 has 14 residues. Looked up from germline, CDR1 is SGDLS and CDR2 is YYNGEE. Written as DNA, the CDR3 is TGTGCCAGCAGCGTAGATTCTTCACAATATGGCTACACCTTC. Protein: CASSVDSSQYGYTF.

This chain uses TRBV7-9 with TRBJ1-3; 7 nucleotides align to TRBD1. The CDR3 covers 14 residues. Trimming took 5 bases from V and 7 from J; bases not matched to a gene: 8. Germline CDR1 reads SEHNR; CDR2 reads FQNEAQ (reference sequence). The CDR3 protein is CASSTGQDPNTIYF. The CDR3 coding sequence is TGTGCCAGCAGCACCGGACAGGACCCGAACACCATATATTTT.

The gene calls are TRBV14 and TRBJ1-4; D gene uncertain. V dropped 3 bases and J dropped 0 bases, with 8 bases sitting between them. In germline, CDR1 is SGHDN, CDR2 FVKESK. The length of the CDR3 is 15 residues. The chain's CDR3 is CASSHNSATNEKLFF. CDR3 coding DNA: TGTGCCAGCAGCCACAACAGTGCAACTAATGAAAAACTGTTTTTT.

The chain joins TRBV9 to TRBJ2-1; D is possibly TRBD2 (7 bases). Per germline, CDR1 SGDLS and CDR2 YYNGEE. The V and J ends lost 2 bases and 9 bases respectively, with 15 bases between them. This CDR3 is 14 amino acids long. CDR3 amino acids: CASSVRGGVSEQFF. The CDR3 region has the DNA TGTGCCAGCAGCGTGAGAGGGGGGGTGAGTGAGCAGTTCTTC.

This clone occurred many times. The rearrangement joins TRBV6-5 to TRBJ2-5; tentative D call: TRBD1 (8 bases). Trimming removed 4 bases from V and 5 bases from J, with 17 bases in between. Germline V lookup: CDR1 MNHEY, CDR2 SVGAGI. There are 15 residues in the CDR3. CDR3 DNA: TGTGCCAGCAGTTCATTCACAGGGGGAGGGGAGACCCAGTACTTC. This encodes CASSSFTGGGETQYF.

This chain uses TRBV28 with TRBJ2-7; no reliable D call. The V end was cut by 6 bases, the J end by 1 base, with 22 bases between. The length of the CDR3 is 17 residues. Germline V lookup: CDR1 MDHEN, CDR2 SYDVKM. CDR3 in DNA: TGTGCCAGCAGCCCGACTGTTGTCTCCTGGGTTTCCTACGAGCAGTACTTC. Its protein is CASSPTVVSWVSYEQYF.

The chain couples TRBV4-3 to TRBJ2-1; 7 bases line up with TRBD2. The V gene end was trimmed by 2 bases and the J gene end by 2 bases; junction bases not matched to a gene: 9. This CDR3 comprises 17 residues. Germline V lookup: CDR1 LGHNA, CDR2 YSLEER. The CDR3 is CASSQTRGGSAYNEQFF. CDR3 nucleotide sequence: TGCGCCAGCAGCCAAACCCGCGGCGGGAGCGCCTACAATGAGCAGTTCTTC.